One sample yielded the 19 T cell receptor beta chains listed below, sequenced in a study of OX40 agonist ivuxolimab in advanced cancers. Here immunoSEQ multiplex PCR was the method, and the copy in TCRdb shows in-frame clones only, minus some. The sample lists roughly 81,000 clones, over 75% occurring once. Sequenced here: CD4+ or CD8+ T cells sorted from blood, sampled in a trial of the OX40 agonist ivuxolimab. The receptor source for this set is an adult with an advanced solid tumor such as melanoma, head and neck, liver or kidney cancer.

The genes are TRBV6-1 and TRBJ2-2, with 8 bases identical to TRBD2. The V segment lost 4 bases and the J segment 9 bases; nucleotides outside the gene matches: 7. Germline loops: CDR1 MNHNS, CDR2 SASEGT. CDR3 size: 14 residues. CDR3: CASSVGGGSRELFF. DNA of the CDR3: TGTGCCAGCAGTGTTGGCGGGGGGTCGCGGGAGCTGTTTTTT.

V is TRBV12-5 and J is TRBJ1-5; D remains unclear. Trimming removed 1 base from V and 2 bases from J, with 6 bases in between. This CDR3 comprises 14 residues. The germline CDR1 and CDR2 sequences are LGHNT and FRNRAP. The CDR3 DNA sequence: TGTGCTAGTGGTTTGGGTCCGGGCAATCAGCCCCAGCATTTT. Protein sequence: CASGLGPGNQPQHF. Full variable domain (remainder filled in from reference TRBV12-5 and TRBJ1-5): DARVTQTPRHKVTEMGQEVTMRCQPILGHNTVFWYRQTMMQGLELLAYFRNRAPLDDSGMPKDRFSAEMPDATLATLKIQPSEPRDSAVYFCASGLGPGNQPQHFGDGTRLSIL.

The chain joins TRBV5-1 to TRBJ2-1; no firm D call. CDR1 is SGHRS and CDR2 is YFSETQ in the germline V gene. This CDR3 has 12 residues. With 2 bases removed from V and 8 bases from J, the gap between germline ends came to 8 bases. CDR3 sequence reads: CASSLEWYEQFF. CDR3 sequence (DNA): TGCGCCAGCAGCTTAGAATGGTATGAGCAGTTCTTC.

This clone was picked up one time. The genes are TRBV5-1 and TRBJ1-1; 10 bases align to TRBD1. The V segment lost 4 bases and the J segment 0 bases; nucleotides outside the gene matches: 9. From germline, CDR1 is SGHRS and CDR2 YFSETQ. The CDR3 loop spans 17 amino acids. The CDR3: CASSVTGGGGVNTEAFF. The CDR3 coding sequence is TGCGCCAGCAGCGTGACAGGGGGCGGTGGGGTGAACACTGAAGCTTTCTTT.

J is TRBJ2-5 and V is TRBV11-2, with TRBD2 matching 8 bases. The J call is doubtful: the DNA matches TRBJ2-7 better. Germline CDR1 is SGHAT and CDR2 is FQNNGV. The CDR3 is made up of 16 amino acids. CDR3 region: CASSFHIAGSSYEQYF. In nucleotides, the CDR3 is TGTGCCAGCAGCTTCCATATAGCGGGGAGCTCCTACGAGCAGTACTTC.

CDR3 in amino acids: CASSYRLGLNSPLHF. In DNA form, the CDR3 reads TGTGCCAGCAGCTATCGATTGGGTTTAAATTCACCCCTCCACTTT. The V gene is TRBV7-2, the J gene TRBJ1-6; D gene ambiguous. V was cut by 4 bases and J by 7 bases, with 14 bases left in between. Germline values: CDR1 SGHTA, CDR2 FQGNSA. This CDR3 has 15 residues.

This sequence joins TRBV5-1 and TRBJ2-3, with no clear D. CDR3 length equals 14 residues. The germline CDR1 and CDR2 sequences are SGHRS and YFSETQ. V was trimmed by 1 base and J by 0 bases, leaving 6 bases between them. CDR3 sequence (DNA): TGCGCCAGCAGCTTGCCCGGGAGCACAGATACGCAGTATTTT. Translating it yields CASSLPGSTDTQYF.

J is TRBJ1-1 and V is TRBV29-1; no clear D gene. This CDR3 has 14 residues. Germline V gene data show CDR1 as SQVTM and CDR2 as ANQGSEA. V lost 3 bases, J lost 3 bases, and 14 bases lay in between. The CDR3 region is CSVEVGWEDTEAFF. As DNA, the CDR3 is TGCAGCGTTGAGGTAGGGTGGGAGGACACTGAAGCTTTCTTT.

The V and J genes are TRBV30 and TRBJ1-4, with D unclear. Germline CDR1 is GTSNPN and CDR2 is SVGIG (reference sequence). There are 13 residues in the CDR3. The ends were cut back, 1 base at V and 6 bases at J, with 9 bases in the middle. Written as DNA, the CDR3 is TGTGCCTGGAGTGGAGTGGCTCATGAAAAACTGTTTTTT. Translated: CAWSGVAHEKLFF.

The chain joins TRBV7-9 to TRBJ2-2; unclear D gene. Trimming left V 5 bases short and J 4 bases short, with 14 bases between. The V gene's germline CDR1 is SEHNR and CDR2 FQNEAQ (reference sequence). The CDR3 totals 15 residues. The CDR3: CASSLILPGTGELFF. In nucleotides, the CDR3 is TGTGCCAGCAGCCTAATTCTTCCGGGCACCGGGGAGCTGTTTTTT.

The V gene is TRBV5-1, the J gene TRBJ2-1, with 9 bases aligning to TRBD2. V dropped 2 bases and J dropped 0; count of bases not matched to a gene: 6. The CDR3 sequence is 17 residues long. Germline V gives CDR1 SGHRS, CDR2 YFSETQ. CDR3 amino acids: CASSFSSGESSYNEQFF. The CDR3 nucleotides read TGCGCCAGCAGCTTCTCTAGCGGGGAGAGCTCCTACAATGAGCAGTTCTTC.

Only one count was recorded for this clone. V is TRBV7-9 and J is TRBJ1-2; the match to TRBD1 covers 7 bases. CDR1 is SEHNR, CDR2 FQNEAQ, per germline (reference sequence). J gave up 0 bases and V 5 bases, and 12 bases lay outside the gene matches. The length of the CDR3 is 17 residues. The CDR3 nucleotides are TGTGCCAGCAGCACCCGGGACAGTGGGGGAGCTAACTATGGCTACACCTTC. Amino acids: CASSTRDSGGANYGYTF.

V usage is TRBV7-1 and J usage is TRBJ1-2; D uncertain. TRBV7-1 is reported as an ORF; its role is uncertain. The CDR3 length is 13 residues. Trimming pared 6 bases from V and 0 bases from J, leaving 8 bases between. In DNA form, the CDR3 reads TGTGCCAGCAGTCTGACATCTAACTATGGCTACACCTTC. Residues: CASSLTSNYGYTF.

This sequence joins TRBV9 and TRBJ1-1; D might be TRBD1 (5 bases). The CDR3 sequence is 13 residues long. V lost 3 bases and J lost 5, with 11 bases in between. CDR1 and CDR2 from the germline V gene are SGDLS and YYNGEE. CDR3: CASSAGPETEAFF. The CDR3 DNA sequence: TGTGCCAGCAGCGCGGGGCCCGAGACTGAAGCTTTCTTT.

The chain combines TRBV5-6 with TRBJ2-6, with D unresolved. The V and J ends lost 1 base and 0 bases respectively, with 11 bases between them. Germline CDR1 reads SGHDT; CDR2 reads YYEEEE. This CDR3 is built from 17 residues. CDR3 sequence: CASSLLVSPSGANVLTF. The CDR3 DNA reads as TGTGCCAGCAGCTTGTTGGTCTCCCCCTCTGGGGCCAACGTCCTGACTTTC.

This chain connects TRBV19 to TRBJ2-7; TRBD1 aligns across 8 bases. This CDR3 spans 14 amino acids. Germline V lookup: CDR1 LNHDA, CDR2 SQIVND (reference sequence). The V segment lost 6 bases and the J segment 3 bases; nucleotides outside the gene matches: 7. CDR3 loop: CASRPGTGRYEQYF. CDR3 nucleotide sequence: TGTGCCAGTAGGCCCGGGACAGGACGCTACGAGCAGTACTTC.

The genes are TRBV5-6 and TRBJ2-6, with D uncertain. V lost 1 base and J 0 bases, leaving 14 bases between the germline ends. The CDR3 has 18 residues. Germline V gene lookup returns CDR1 SGHDT and CDR2 YYEEEE. The CDR3 region has the DNA TGTGCCAGCAGCTTGCTTGGGGAATTGGCCTCTGGGGCCAACGTCCTGACTTTC. It is translated as CASSLLGELASGANVLTF. The whole variable domain, filled in from reference TRBV5-6 and TRBJ2-6, reads DAGVTQSPTHLIKTRGQQVTLRCSPKSGHDTVSWYQQALGQGPQFIFQYYEEEERQRGNFPDRFSGHQFPNYSSELNVNALLLGDSALYLCASSLLGELASGANVLTFGAGSRLTVL.

The rearrangement links TRBV18 to TRBJ1-2; no clear D gene. The V end was cut by 3 bases, the J end by 4 bases, with 12 bases between. Germline V gene data show CDR1 as KGHSH and CDR2 as LQKENI. The CDR3 is made up of 14 amino acids. The CDR3 nucleotides are TGTGCCAGCTCACCTCAAGACGGCACCTATGGCTACACCTTC. Protein product: CASSPQDGTYGYTF.

V is TRBV4-1 and J is TRBJ2-3; no definite D call. The CDR3 loop spans 16 amino acids. Germline CDR1 is MGHRA and CDR2 is YSYEKL. V dropped 1 base and J dropped 2 bases, with 13 bases sitting between them. DNA of the CDR3: TGCGCCAGCAGCCAAGTCTGGCCCCCGGACACAGATACGCAGTATTTT. Protein: CASSQVWPPDTDTQYF.